This TCR beta chain is drawn from a study of cytomegalovirus exposure and HLA in healthy donors. Study results and caveats: Later findings reportedly placed an Asian-associated ancestry cluster below the approximately 620-donor mean for N-insertions. Generally TCR sequences proved uncommon, though certain public TCRs appeared in numerous donors.

The PCR had 60 Vbeta and 13 Jbeta primers. Assay: immunoSEQ multiplex PCR; the TCRdb copy retains only in-frame clones and omits some. The table has under 300,000 clones, 84% seen once. As concerns this clone: The antigen remains unidentified.

Germline-derived CDR1 and CDR2 are SGHTA and FQGNSA. Trimming pared 4 bases from V and 1 base from J, leaving 5 bases between. CDR3 length equals 13 residues. The sample was PBMCs. The chain carries TRBV7-2 and TRBJ1-5; maybe TRBD1 (5 bases). The TCR sequence derives from a middle-aged woman in good health and CMV-seropositive. The CDR3 sequence is CASSYRSNQPQHF. CDR3 DNA: TGTGCCAGCAGCTACAGGAGCAATCAGCCCCAGCATTTT.